Described below is a single TCR beta chain sequence and its context. The target antigen is unknown. V was clipped by 3 bases and J by 6 bases, with 19 bases between them. The CDR3 loop spans 15 amino acids. Germline V lookup: CDR1 GTSNPN, CDR2 SVGIG (reference sequence). The source of the sample is a study of cytomegalovirus exposure and HLA in healthy donors. The PCR was carried out with 60 Vbeta primers and 13 Jbeta primers. Data came from immunoSEQ multiplex PCR; TCRdb stores just in-frame clones and leaves some out. The sample lists 150,000 to 200,000 clones; 80% were seen once. Study-wide findings and caveats: Later analysis identified a missense DCLRE1C variant that was linked to TCR beta V- and J-gene trimming. Several V segments, TRBV6-2 and TRBV6-3 among them, could not be told apart and were dropped. Most of the CMV-associated TCR beta chains (in a later analysis) appeared to be HLA-restricted.

The sequencing sample was made of PBMCs. This sequence originates from a young man in good health and CMV-seronegative. The J gene is TRBJ2-3, the V gene TRBV30; D is possibly TRBD2 (6 bases). As DNA, the CDR3 is TGTGCCTGGAGCCCGGGAGACCAAGATGGGGATACGCAGTATTTT. Translation: CAWSPGDQDGDTQYF.